Included here is one TCR beta chain sequence, with context. These data originate in a study of T cell responses to AZD1222 COVID-19 vaccine. Second doses were pooled across both intervals (about 4 or about 12 weeks). Assay: immunoSEQ multiplex PCR; the TCRdb copy retains only in-frame clones and omits some. This sample carries roughly 150,000 clones, 80% to 95% of them seen once, and the ten largest clones take less than 1.5%. CDR1 is KGHSY, CDR2 FQNENV, per germline. V shed 4 bases and J 4 bases; nucleotides not matched to a gene: 7. The CDR3 sequence is 15 residues long. The sequencing here drew on peripheral blood, taken 28 days after the second AZD1222 dose. V and J are TRBV16 and TRBJ1-5, with 7 nucleotides matching TRBD1. This receptor was identified in an adult who received the AZD1222 COVID-19 vaccine. CDR3 DNA sequence: TGTGCCAGCAGCCGAGGGACAGCTGGGAATCAGCCCCAGCATTTT. It codes for CASSRGTAGNQPQHF.